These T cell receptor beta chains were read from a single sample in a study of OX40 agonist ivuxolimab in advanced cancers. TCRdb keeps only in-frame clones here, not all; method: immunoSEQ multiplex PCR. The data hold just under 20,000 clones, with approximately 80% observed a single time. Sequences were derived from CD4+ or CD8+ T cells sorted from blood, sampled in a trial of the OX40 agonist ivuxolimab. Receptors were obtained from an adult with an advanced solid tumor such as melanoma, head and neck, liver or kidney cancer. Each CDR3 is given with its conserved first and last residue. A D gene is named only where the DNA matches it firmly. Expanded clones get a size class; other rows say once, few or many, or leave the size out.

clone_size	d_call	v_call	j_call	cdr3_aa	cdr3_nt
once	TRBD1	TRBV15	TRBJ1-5	CATSRDPGDSGGGNQPQHF	TGTGCCACCAGCAGAGATCCCGGGGACAGTGGAGGAGGCAATCAGCCCCAGCATTTT
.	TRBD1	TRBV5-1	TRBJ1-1	CASSLKGGMNTEAFF	TGCGCCAGCAGCTTGAAAGGGGGCATGAACACTGAAGCTTTCTTT
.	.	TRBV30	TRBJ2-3	CAWSALEGTDTQYF	TGTGCCTGGAGTGCCCTAGAGGGCACAGATACGCAGTATTTT
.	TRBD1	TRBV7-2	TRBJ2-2	CASSRDRGQTGELFF	TGTGCCAGCAGCCGGGACAGGGGGCAGACCGGGGAGCTGTTTTTT
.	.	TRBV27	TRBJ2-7	CASSLSVGFYEQYF	TGTGCCAGCAGTTTGAGTGTGGGGTTCTACGAGCAGTACTTC
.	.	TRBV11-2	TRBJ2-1	CASSPNKTSYNEQFF	TGTGCCAGCAGCCCAAACAAGACTTCCTACAATGAGCAGTTCTTC
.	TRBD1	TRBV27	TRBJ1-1	CASSFGQGVTEAFF	TGTGCCAGCAGTTTCGGACAGGGGGTCACTGAAGCTTTCTTT
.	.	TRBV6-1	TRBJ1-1	CATPTEPPMNTEAFF	TGTGCCACCCCGACAGAACCTCCGATGAACACTGAAGCTTTCTTT
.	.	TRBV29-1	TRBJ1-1	CSVVIRDTMNTEAFF	TGCAGCGTGGTTATCCGGGACACTATGAACACTGAAGCTTTCTTT
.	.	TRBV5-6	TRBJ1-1	CASSLLGRNTEAFF	TGTGCCAGCAGCTTGTTGGGGAGGAACACTGAAGCTTTCTTT
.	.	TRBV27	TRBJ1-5	CASSSLRGGRGNQPQHF	TGTGCCAGCAGTTCCCTTCGGGGGGGCCGTGGCAATCAGCCCCAGCATTTT
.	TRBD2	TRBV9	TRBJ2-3	CASSVDPAGGFGLTDTQYF	TGTGCCAGCAGCGTAGACCCAGCGGGAGGGTTTGGCCTCACAGATACGCAGTATTTT
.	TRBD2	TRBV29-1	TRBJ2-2	CSVVLGLANTGELFF	TGCAGCGTTGTTCTAGGACTAGCGAACACCGGGGAGCTGTTTTTT
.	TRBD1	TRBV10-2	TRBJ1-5	CASSWTGGDQPQHF	TGCGCCAGCAGCTGGACAGGGGGCGATCAGCCCCAGCATTTT
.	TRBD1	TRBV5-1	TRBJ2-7	CASSLLTGLYYEQYF	TGCGCCAGCAGCTTGTTGACAGGGCTTTACTACGAGCAGTACTTC
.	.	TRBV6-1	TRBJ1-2	CASSDIDRPQMRYTF	TGTGCCAGCAGTGACATCGACCGACCCCAAATGCGCTACACCTTC
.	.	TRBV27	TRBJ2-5	CASSPIPRAGLAETQYF	TGTGCCAGCAGTCCGATCCCTAGGGCAGGCCTGGCGGAGACCCAGTACTTC
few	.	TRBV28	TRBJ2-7	CASSLRQAALYEQYF	TGTGCCAGCAGTTTAAGACAGGCTGCCCTCTACGAGCAGTACTTC
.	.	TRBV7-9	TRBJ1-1	CASSLDGAGVGNTEAFF	TGTGCCAGCAGCTTAGATGGTGCAGGGGTTGGGAACACTGAAGCTTTCTTT
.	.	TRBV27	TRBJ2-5	CASSVRAYQETQYF	TGTGCCAGCAGTGTCCGGGCCTACCAAGAGACCCAGTACTTC
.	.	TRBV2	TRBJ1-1	CASSYVNTEAFF	TGTGCCAGTTCCTACGTGAACACTGAAGCTTTCTTT
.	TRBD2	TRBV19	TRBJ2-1	CASSTRTSGGRGYNEQFF	TGTGCCAGTAGTACAAGGACTAGCGGGGGGCGCGGATACAATGAGCAGTTCTTC
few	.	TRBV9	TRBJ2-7	CASSTGGGIPYEQYF	TGTGCCAGCAGCACCGGAGGGGGAATTCCCTACGAGCAGTACTTC